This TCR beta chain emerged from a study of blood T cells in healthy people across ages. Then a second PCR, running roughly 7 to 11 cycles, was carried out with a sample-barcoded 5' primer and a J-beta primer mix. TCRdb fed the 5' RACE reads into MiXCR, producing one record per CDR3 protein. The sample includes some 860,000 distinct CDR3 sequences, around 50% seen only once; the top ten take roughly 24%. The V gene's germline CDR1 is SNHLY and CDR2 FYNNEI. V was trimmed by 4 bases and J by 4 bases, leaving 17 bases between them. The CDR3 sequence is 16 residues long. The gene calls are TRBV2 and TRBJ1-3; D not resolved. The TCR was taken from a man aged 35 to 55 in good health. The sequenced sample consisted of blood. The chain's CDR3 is CASSARAPAVGNTIYF. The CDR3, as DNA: TGTGCCAGCAGTGCCCGGGCCCCTGCGGTGGGAAACACCATATATTTT.